The 21 T cell receptor beta chains given below trace back to one sample, sequenced in a study of shared clonotypes between healthy human individuals. TCRdb's copy holds only in-frame clones and misses some; the assay was immunoSEQ multiplex PCR. Of fewer than 650,000 clones listed, around 78% are singletons. The material sequenced was PBMCs. Receptors originate from a woman aged 40 to 50 in good health. Some clones in this sample may be carry-over from other donors' samples.

J is TRBJ1-4 and V is TRBV30; the D gene is possibly TRBD1 (6 bases). The CDR3 contains 16 residues. Trimming removed 2 bases at V and 4 bases at J, with 17 bases between. Per germline, CDR1 GTSNPN and CDR2 SVGIG (reference sequence). The CDR3 spells CAWSSHRAGDNEKLFF. Written as DNA, the CDR3 is TGTGCCTGGAGTTCCCACCGGGCAGGGGATAATGAAAAACTGTTTTTT. Supplemented by reference TRBV30 and TRBJ1-4, the full variable domain reads SQTIHQWPATLVQPVGSPLSLECTVEGTSNPNLYWYRQAAGRGLQLLFYSVGIGQISSEVPQNLSASRPQDRQFILSSKKLLLSDSGFYLCAWSSHRAGDNEKLFFGSGTQLSVL.

The rearrangement joins TRBV11-3 to TRBJ2-3; 13 nucleotides match TRBD2. The junction had 9 bases not matched to a gene; V was cut back by 1 base and J by 5 bases. Looked up from germline, CDR1 is SGHNT and CDR2 is YENEEA. This CDR3 region has 18 residues. The DNA for the CDR3 is TGTGCCAGCAGCTTAGGGACTAGCGGGAGTCCCGGGGGAGATACGCAGTATTTT. Amino acids: CASSLGTSGSPGGDTQYF.

The chain links TRBV2 to TRBJ2-3, with TRBD2 identical over 13 bases. With V trimmed by 8 bases and J by 6 bases, 5 bases remained unmatched. CDR1 and CDR2 (germline): SNHLY, FYNNEI. The CDR3 has 14 amino acids. The CDR3 reads CASGLAGDDDTQYF. CDR3 DNA sequence: TGTGCCAGCGGACTAGCGGGAGACGACGATACGCAGTATTTT.

This clone was recorded many times. The CDR3 coding sequence is TGTGCCATCAGTGACCCTTCTACGAACACTGAAGCTTTCTTT. Amino acids: CAISDPSTNTEAFF. The rearrangement joins TRBV10-3 to TRBJ1-1; unclear D gene. Germline assignment: CDR1 ENHRY and CDR2 SYGVKD. V lost 3 bases to trimming and J lost 1 base, with 9 bases between them. The CDR3 covers 14 residues.

Turning to this clone: A read error likely explains this, since a far larger clone differs by one base. The chain uses TRBV6-1 and TRBJ1-2; D unresolved. There are 14 residues in the CDR3. Germline V lookup: CDR1 MNHNS, CDR2 SASEGT. For the CDR3, the DNA is TGTGCCAGCAGCCTGAGGACCGCAGAAACGGGCTGCACCTTC. Translating gives CASSLRTAETGCTF.

A word on this clone: One base away lies a much larger clone, so this may be a sequencing read error. The chain joins TRBV6-1 to TRBJ2-7, with 8 bases fitting TRBD1. The junction had 3 bases not matched to a gene; V was cut back by 7 bases and J by 1 base. The CDR3 is 13 residues long. The germline V gene has CDR1 MNHNS and CDR2 SASEGT. CDR3 in DNA: TGTGCCAGCACTAGGACAGGGTCCTACGAGCAGTACTTC. Its protein is CASTRTGSYEQYF.

Only one count was recorded for this clone. Other DNA sequences within the sample encode an identical CDR3. This chain links TRBV5-1 with TRBJ2-5; D is unclear. The germline V and J ends were trimmed by 0 bases and 3 bases, with 6 bases remaining between them. The germline V gene has CDR1 SGHRS and CDR2 YFSETQ. The CDR3 loop spans 13 amino acids. For the CDR3, the DNA is TGCGCCAGCAGCTTGGAGGCCGAAGAGACCCAGTACTTC. This codes for CASSLEAEETQYF.

The rearrangement uses TRBV19 and TRBJ2-5, with TRBD2 as a possible D gene (6 bases). The DNA end favors TRBJ2-7, so the J call may be wrong. The CDR3 contains 11 residues. Germline-derived CDR1 and CDR2 are LNHDA and SQIVND (reference sequence). In DNA, the CDR3 is TGTGCCAGTCACGGGGGTTACGAGCAGTACTTC. As protein: CASHGGYEQYF.

The chain uses TRBV5-4 and TRBJ2-1; 11 bases line up with TRBD2. The CDR3 is made up of 18 amino acids. The germline CDR1 and CDR2 sequences are SGHNT and YYREEE (reference sequence). The V gene end was trimmed by 0 bases and the J gene end by 9 bases; junction bases not matched to a gene: 14. The CDR3 nucleotides read TGTGCCAGCAGCTTGGCAACGTTCGGTAGCGGGAGGGTGAGTGAGCAGTTCTTC. Protein sequence: CASSLATFGSGRVSEQFF.

There are many counts of this clone. The chain combines TRBV7-2 with TRBJ1-6; TRBD1 might be the D (5 bases). The CDR3 runs 15 residues. Trimming cost V 5 bases and J 4 bases, with 12 bases left between them. The germline V gene has CDR1 SGHTA and CDR2 FQGNSA. The CDR3 sequence is CASSPTGGYNSPLHF. CDR3 sequence (DNA): TGTGCCAGCAGCCCAACAGGTGGATATAATTCACCCCTCCACTTT.

The CDR3 coding sequence is TGTGCCAGCACCCCAGGTTATCCGGGCTACACCTTC. Amino acids: CASTPGYPGYTF. This chain links TRBV6-6 with TRBJ1-2; D is ambiguous. The germline V gene encodes CDR1 MNHNY and CDR2 SVGAGI (reference sequence). Trimming removed 7 bases from V and 8 bases from J, with 14 bases in between. The CDR3 sequence is 12 residues long.

V gene TRBV27 combines with J gene TRBJ1-2; 7 bases fit TRBD1. V shed 2 bases, J shed 4 bases, and the junction held 4 bases outside the gene matches. CDR3 size: 14 residues. In germline, CDR1 is MNHEY, CDR2 SMNVEV (reference sequence). The CDR3 protein is CASSLRAGGYGYTF. Here the CDR3 DNA reads TGTGCCAGCAGTTTACGGGCAGGGGGCTATGGCTACACCTTC.

The chain recombines TRBV29-1 with TRBJ2-1, with TRBD2 identical over 8 bases. The CDR3 spans 15 residues. The ends lost 0 bases at V and 8 bases at J; junction bases unmatched: 9. Germline lookup yields CDR1 SQVTM and CDR2 ANQGSEA. The CDR3 region has the DNA TGCAGCGTTGAAGATCCGTCGGGAGGGCCCGATGAGCAGTTCTTC. Translated: CSVEDPSGGPDEQFF.

This chain connects TRBV25-1 to TRBJ2-7, with D maybe TRBD1 (6 bases). V was shortened by 1 base and J by 3 bases, with 10 bases between the two germline ends. The CDR3 runs to 14 residues. The germline CDR1 and CDR2 sequences are MGHDK and SYGVNS. CDR3 nucleotides: TGTGCCAGCAGTGAATTGGACAGAAACTACGAGCAGTACTTC. It translates to CASSELDRNYEQYF.

The chain uses TRBV20-1 and TRBJ1-5; D uncertain. This CDR3 region has 8 residues. Trimming took off 7 bases at V and 11 bases at J, with 6 bases between the two ends. Germline-derived CDR1 and CDR2 are DFQATT and SNEGSKA (reference sequence). CDR3 in amino acids: CSVVAQHF. The CDR3 DNA reads as TGCAGTGTGGTAGCCCAGCATTTT.

The rearrangement uses TRBV4-2 and TRBJ1-1, with a tentative D call TRBD1 (6 bases). CDR1 LGHNA and CDR2 YNFKEQ come from the germline V gene. Trimming took 0 bases from V and 5 from J, leaving 10 bases between them. The CDR3 spans 14 residues. The CDR3 region is CASSQDQGRTEAFF. The CDR3 nucleotides read TGTGCCAGCAGCCAAGATCAGGGGCGGACTGAAGCTTTCTTT.

V usage is TRBV6-5 and J usage is TRBJ2-2; 7 bases agree with TRBD2. Losses at the gene ends were 6 bases for V and 4 bases for J; bases not matched to a gene: 8. Germline V lookup: CDR1 MNHEY, CDR2 SVGAGI. CDR3 length equals 15 residues. The CDR3 sequence is CASSRRTGGTGELFF. DNA of the CDR3: TGTGCCAGCAGCCGGCGGACGGGGGGCACCGGGGAGCTGTTTTTT.

The chain employs TRBV30 and TRBJ2-5; 10 bases are a match to TRBD1. V shed 1 base, J shed 2 bases, and the junction held 7 bases outside the gene matches. The CDR3 runs 16 residues. CDR1 is GTSNPN and CDR2 is SVGIG in the germline V gene (reference sequence). The chain's CDR3 is CAWSAWDRGRQETQYF. Here the CDR3 DNA reads TGTGCCTGGAGTGCCTGGGACAGGGGACGTCAAGAGACCCAGTACTTC.

This clone was detected only once. The chain uses TRBV5-1 and TRBJ2-3; TRBD2 might be the D (5 bases). The CDR3 spans 14 residues. Germline V gives CDR1 SGHRS, CDR2 YFSETQ. V was clipped by 4 bases and J by 0 bases, with 9 bases between them. CDR3 DNA sequence: TGCGCCAGCAGCCCCGGGATTAGCACAGATACGCAGTATTTT. Protein product: CASSPGISTDTQYF.

This clone was detected once. Other DNA sequences in the same sample also yield this CDR3. V gene TRBV27 combines with J gene TRBJ2-2, with D tentatively TRBD2 (5 bases). Germline CDR1 and CDR2: MNHEY and SMNVEV (reference sequence). The CDR3 covers 13 residues. Trimming took 2 bases from V and 5 from J, leaving 6 bases between them. CDR3 in amino acids: CASSLGRTGELFF. The CDR3 DNA reads TGTGCCAGCAGTTTAGGGAGAACCGGGGAGCTGTTTTTT.

The chain combines TRBV29-1 with TRBJ2-1, with D hard to call. This CDR3 has 17 amino acids. Trimming took off 1 base at V and 0 bases at J, with 16 bases between the two ends. Germline V gene lookup returns CDR1 SQVTM and CDR2 ANQGSEA. The CDR3 bases are TGCAGCGTTGAAGCCGGGCACTTGTTCTTCTCCTACAATGAGCAGTTCTTC. Protein sequence: CSVEAGHLFFSYNEQFF.